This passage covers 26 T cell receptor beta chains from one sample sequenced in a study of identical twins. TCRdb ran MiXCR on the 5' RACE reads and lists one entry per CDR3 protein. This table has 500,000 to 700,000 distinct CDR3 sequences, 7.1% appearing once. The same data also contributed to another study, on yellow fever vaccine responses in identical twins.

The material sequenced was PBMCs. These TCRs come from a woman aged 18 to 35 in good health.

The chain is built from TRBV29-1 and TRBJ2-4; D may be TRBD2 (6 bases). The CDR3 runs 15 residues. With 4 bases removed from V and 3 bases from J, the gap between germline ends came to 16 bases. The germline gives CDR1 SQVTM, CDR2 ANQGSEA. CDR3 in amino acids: CSVGGATGLKNIQYF. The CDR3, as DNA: TGCAGCGTTGGGGGAGCCACGGGACTCAAAAACATTCAGTACTTC. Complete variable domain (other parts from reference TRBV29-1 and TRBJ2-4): SAVISQKPSRDICQRGTSLTIQCQVDSQVTMMFWYRQQPGQSLTLIATANQGSEATYESGFVIDKFPISRPNLTFSTLTVSNMSPEDSSIYLCSVGGATGLKNIQYFGAGTRLSVL.

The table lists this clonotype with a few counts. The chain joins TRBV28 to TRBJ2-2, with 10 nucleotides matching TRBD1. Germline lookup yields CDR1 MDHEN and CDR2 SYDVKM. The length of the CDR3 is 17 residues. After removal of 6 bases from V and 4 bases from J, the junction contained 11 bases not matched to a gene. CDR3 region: CASSVPGTGVFTGELFF. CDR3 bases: TGTGCCAGCAGCGTACCAGGGACAGGGGTCTTCACCGGGGAGCTGTTTTTT.

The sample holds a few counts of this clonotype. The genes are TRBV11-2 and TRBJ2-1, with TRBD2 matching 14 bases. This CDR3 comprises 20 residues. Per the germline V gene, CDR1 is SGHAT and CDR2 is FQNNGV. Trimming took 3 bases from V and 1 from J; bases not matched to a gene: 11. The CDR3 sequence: CASSFGTSGSPSVSYNEQFF. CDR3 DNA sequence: TGTGCCAGCAGCTTTGGGACTAGCGGGAGCCCTTCGGTGTCCTACAATGAGCAGTTCTTC.

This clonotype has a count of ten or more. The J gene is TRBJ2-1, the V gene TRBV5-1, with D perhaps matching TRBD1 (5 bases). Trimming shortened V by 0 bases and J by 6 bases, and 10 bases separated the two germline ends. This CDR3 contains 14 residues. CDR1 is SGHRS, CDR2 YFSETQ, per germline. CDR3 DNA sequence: TGCGCCAGCAGCTTGGATGGCCAGGGCAATGAGCAGTTCTTC. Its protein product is CASSLDGQGNEQFF.

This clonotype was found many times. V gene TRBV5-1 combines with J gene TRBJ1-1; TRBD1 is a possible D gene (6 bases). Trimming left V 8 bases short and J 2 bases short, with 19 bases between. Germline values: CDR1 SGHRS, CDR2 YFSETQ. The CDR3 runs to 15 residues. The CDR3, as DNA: TGCGCCAGTCGCAGGTTGACAGGTCCAAACACTGAAGCTTTCTTT. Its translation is CASRRLTGPNTEAFF. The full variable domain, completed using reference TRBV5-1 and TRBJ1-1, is KAGVTQTPRYLIKTRGQQVTLSCSPISGHRSVSWYQQTPGQGLQFLFEYFSETQRNKGNFPGRFSGRQFSNSRSEMNVSTLELGDSALYLCASRRLTGPNTEAFFGQGTRLTVV.

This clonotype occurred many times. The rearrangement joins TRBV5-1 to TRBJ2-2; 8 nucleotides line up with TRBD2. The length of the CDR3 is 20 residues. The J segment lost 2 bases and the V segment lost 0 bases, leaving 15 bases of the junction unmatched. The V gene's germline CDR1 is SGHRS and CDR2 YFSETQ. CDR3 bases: TGCGCCAGCAGCTTGGGCCGCGGGAGCGGGAGCCTATCCAACACCGGGGAGCTGTTTTTT. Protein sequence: CASSLGRGSGSLSNTGELFF. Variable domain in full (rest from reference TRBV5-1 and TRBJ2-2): KAGVTQTPRYLIKTRGQQVTLSCSPISGHRSVSWYQQTPGQGLQFLFEYFSETQRNKGNFPGRFSGRQFSNSRSEMNVSTLELGDSALYLCASSLGRGSGSLSNTGELFFGEGSRLTVL.

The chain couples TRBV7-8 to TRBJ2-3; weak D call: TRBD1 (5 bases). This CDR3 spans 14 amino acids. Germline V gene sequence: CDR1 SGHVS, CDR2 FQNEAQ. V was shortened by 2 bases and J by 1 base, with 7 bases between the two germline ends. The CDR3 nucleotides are TGTGCCAGCAGCTTACAACAGGGCACAGATACGCAGTATTTT. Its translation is CASSLQQGTDTQYF.

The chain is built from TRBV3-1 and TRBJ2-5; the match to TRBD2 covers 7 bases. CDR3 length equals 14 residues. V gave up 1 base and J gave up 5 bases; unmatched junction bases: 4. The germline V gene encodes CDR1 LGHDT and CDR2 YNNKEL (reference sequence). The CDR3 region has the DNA TGTGCCAGCAGCCAAGTTCGGGGGGTGGAGACCCAGTACTTC. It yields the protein CASSQVRGVETQYF.

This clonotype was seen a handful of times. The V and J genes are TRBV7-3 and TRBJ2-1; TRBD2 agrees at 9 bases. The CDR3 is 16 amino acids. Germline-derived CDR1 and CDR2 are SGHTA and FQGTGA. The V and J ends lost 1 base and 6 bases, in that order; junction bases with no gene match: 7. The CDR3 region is CASSLSLLAGINEQFF. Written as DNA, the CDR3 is TGTGCCAGCAGCTTAAGCTTGCTAGCGGGGATCAATGAGCAGTTCTTC.

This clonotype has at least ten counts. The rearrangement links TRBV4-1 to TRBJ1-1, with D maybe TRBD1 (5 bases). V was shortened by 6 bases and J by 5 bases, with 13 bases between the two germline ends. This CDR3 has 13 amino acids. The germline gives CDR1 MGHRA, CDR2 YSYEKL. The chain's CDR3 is CASSGPGRTEAFF. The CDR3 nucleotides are TGCGCCAGCAGTGGCCCGGGGCGGACTGAAGCTTTCTTT.

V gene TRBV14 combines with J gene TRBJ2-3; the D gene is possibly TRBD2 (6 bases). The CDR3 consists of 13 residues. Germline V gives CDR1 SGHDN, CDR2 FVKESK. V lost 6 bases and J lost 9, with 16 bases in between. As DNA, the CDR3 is TGTGCCAGCAGACATAGCGGTCCCGAAACGCAGTATTTT. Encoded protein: CASRHSGPETQYF. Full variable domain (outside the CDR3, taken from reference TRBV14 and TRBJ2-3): EAGVTQFPSHSVIEKGQTVTLRCDPISGHDNLYWYRRVMGKEIKFLLHFVKESKQDESGMPNNRFLAERTGGTYSTLKVQPAELEDSGVYFCASRHSGPETQYFGPGTRLTVL.

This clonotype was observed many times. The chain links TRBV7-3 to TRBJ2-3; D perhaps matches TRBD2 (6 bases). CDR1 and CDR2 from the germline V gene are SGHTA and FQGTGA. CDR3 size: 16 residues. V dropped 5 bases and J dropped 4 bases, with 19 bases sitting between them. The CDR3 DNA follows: TGTGCCAGCAGCGTCTCCGGGGCCCCGGGGGCAGATACGCAGTATTTT. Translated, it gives CASSVSGAPGADTQYF.

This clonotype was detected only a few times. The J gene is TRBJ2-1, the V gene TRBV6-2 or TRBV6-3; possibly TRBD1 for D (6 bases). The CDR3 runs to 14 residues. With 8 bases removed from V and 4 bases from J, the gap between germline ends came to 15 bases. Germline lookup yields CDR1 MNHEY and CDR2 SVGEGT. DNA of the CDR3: TGTGCCAGCGTAGGGGGACATTCTTACAATGAGCAGTTCTTC. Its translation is CASVGGHSYNEQFF.

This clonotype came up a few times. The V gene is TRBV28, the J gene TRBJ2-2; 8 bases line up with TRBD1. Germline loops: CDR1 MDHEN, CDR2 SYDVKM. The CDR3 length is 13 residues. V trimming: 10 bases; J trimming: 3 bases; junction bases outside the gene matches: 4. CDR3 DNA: TGTGCCATCGCGGACAGGGACACCGGGGAGCTGTTTTTT. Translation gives CAIADRDTGELFF.

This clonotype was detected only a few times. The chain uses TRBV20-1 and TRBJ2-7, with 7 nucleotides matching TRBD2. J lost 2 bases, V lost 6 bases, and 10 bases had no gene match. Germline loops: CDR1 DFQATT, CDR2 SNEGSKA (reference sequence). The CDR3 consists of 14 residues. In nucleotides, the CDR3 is TGCAGTGCCGGGGGGACCCAAGCTGCCTACGAGCAGTACTTC. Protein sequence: CSAGGTQAAYEQYF.

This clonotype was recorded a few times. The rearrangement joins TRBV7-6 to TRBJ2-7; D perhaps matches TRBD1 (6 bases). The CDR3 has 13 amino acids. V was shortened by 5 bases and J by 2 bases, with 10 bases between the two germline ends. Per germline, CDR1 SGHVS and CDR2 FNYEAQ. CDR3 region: CASSPGHPYEQYV. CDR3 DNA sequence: TGTGCCAGCAGCCCGGGACATCCCTACGAGCAGTACGTC.

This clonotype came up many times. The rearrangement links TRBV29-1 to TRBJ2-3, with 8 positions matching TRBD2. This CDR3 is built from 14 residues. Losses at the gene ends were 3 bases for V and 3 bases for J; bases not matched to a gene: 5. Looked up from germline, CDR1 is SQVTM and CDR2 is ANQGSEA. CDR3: CSVEGGRLTDTQYF. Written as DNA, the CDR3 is TGCAGCGTTGAGGGCGGGAGGTTGACAGATACGCAGTATTTT.

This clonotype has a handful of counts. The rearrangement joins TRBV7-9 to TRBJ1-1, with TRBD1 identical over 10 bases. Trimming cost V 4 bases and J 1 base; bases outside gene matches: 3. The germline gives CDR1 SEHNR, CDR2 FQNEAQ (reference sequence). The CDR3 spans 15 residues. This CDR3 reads CASSSGTGANTEAFF. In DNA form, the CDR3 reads TGTGCCAGCAGCTCGGGGACAGGGGCGAACACTGAAGCTTTCTTT. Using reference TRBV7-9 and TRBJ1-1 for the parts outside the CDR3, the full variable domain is DTGVSQNPRHKITKRGQNVTFRCDPISEHNRLYWYRQTLGQGPEFLTYFQNEAQLEKSRLLSDRFSAERPKGSFSTLEIQRTEQGDSAMYLCASSSGTGANTEAFFGQGTRLTVV.

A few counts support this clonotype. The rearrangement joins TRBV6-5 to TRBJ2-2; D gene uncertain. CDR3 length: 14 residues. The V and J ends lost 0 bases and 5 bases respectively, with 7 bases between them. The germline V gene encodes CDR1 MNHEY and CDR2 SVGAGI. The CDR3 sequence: CASSYSNPTGELFF. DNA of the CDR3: TGTGCCAGCAGTTACTCGAACCCGACCGGGGAGCTGTTTTTT.

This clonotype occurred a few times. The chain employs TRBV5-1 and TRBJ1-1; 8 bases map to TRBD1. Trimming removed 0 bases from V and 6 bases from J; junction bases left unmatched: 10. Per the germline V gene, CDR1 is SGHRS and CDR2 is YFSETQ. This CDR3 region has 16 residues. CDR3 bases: TGCGCCAGCAGCTTGGATCGGACAGGGCCCCTGTCTGAAGCTTTCTTT. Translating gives CASSLDRTGPLSEAFF.

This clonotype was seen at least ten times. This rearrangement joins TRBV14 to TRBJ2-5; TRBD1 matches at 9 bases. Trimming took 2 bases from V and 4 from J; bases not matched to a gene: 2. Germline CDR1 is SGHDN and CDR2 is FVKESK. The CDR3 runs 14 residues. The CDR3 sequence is CASSQTGGAETQYF. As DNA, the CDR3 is TGTGCCAGCAGCCAAACAGGGGGCGCAGAGACCCAGTACTTC.

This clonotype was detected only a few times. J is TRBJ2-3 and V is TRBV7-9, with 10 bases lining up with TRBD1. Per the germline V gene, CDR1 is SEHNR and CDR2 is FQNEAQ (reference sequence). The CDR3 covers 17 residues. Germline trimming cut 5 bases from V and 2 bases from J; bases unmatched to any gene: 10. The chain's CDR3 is CASSRTGGFSHTDTQYF. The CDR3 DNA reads TGTGCCAGCAGCCGGACAGGGGGATTCTCCCACACAGATACGCAGTATTTT.

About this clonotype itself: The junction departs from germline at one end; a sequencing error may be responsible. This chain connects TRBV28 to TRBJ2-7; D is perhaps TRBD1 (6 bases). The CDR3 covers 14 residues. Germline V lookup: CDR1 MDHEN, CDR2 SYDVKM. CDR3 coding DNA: TGTGCCAGCAGTTCTTACAGGGTATCCTACAAGCAGTACTTC. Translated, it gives CASSSYRVSYKQYF.

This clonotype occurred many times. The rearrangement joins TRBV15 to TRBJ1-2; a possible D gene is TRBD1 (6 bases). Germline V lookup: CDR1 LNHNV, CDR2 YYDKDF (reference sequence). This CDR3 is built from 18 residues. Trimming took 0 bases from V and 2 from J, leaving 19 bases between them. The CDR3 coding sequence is TGTGCCACCAGCAGAGATCGGGTGGGACATTGGGCAAACTATGGCTACACCTTC. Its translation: CATSRDRVGHWANYGYTF. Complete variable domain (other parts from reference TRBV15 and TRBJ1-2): DAMVIQNPRYQVTQFGKPVTLSCSQTLNHNVMYWYQQKSSQAPKLLFHYYDKDFNNEADTPDNFQSRRPNTSFCFLDIRSPGLGDTAMYLCATSRDRVGHWANYGYTFGSGTRLTVV.

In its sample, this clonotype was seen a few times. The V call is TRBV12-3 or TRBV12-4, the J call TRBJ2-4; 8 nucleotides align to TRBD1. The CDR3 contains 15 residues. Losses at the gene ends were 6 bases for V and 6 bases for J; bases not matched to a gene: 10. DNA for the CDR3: TGTGCCAGCAGACGAAGACAGGGGCCGGGAAACATTCAGTACTTC. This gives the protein CASRRRQGPGNIQYF.

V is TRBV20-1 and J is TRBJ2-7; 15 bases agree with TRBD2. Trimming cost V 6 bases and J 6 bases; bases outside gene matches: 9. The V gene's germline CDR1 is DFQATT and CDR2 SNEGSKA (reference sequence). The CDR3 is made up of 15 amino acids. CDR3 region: CSAPGLAGGLAEQYF. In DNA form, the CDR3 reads TGCAGTGCCCCGGGACTAGCGGGAGGTCTCGCCGAGCAGTACTTC.